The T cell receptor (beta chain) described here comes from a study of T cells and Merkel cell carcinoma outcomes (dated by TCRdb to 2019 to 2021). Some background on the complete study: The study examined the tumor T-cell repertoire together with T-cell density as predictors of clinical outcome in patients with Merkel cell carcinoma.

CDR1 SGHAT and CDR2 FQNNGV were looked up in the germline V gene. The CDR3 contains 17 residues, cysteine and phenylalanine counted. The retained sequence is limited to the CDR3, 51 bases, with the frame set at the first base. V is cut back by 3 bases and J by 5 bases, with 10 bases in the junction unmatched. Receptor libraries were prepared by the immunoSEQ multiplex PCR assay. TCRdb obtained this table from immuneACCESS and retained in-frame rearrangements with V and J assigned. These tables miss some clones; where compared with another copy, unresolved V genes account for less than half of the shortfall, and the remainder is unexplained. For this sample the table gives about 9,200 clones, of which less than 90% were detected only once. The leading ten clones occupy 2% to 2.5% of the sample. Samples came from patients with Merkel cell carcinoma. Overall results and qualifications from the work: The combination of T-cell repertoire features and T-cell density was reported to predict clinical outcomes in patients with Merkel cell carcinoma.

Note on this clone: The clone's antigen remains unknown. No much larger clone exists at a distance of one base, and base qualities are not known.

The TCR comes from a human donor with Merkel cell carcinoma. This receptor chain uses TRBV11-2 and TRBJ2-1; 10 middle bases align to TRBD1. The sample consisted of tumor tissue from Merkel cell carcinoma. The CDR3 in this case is CASSLSPGQGTNNEQFF. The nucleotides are TGTGCCAGCAGCTTGAGCCCGGGACAGGGGACAAACAATGAGCAGTTCTTC.